This TCR beta chain was sequenced in a study of prognosis after radiotherapy for stage I lung cancer. By two-round multiplex PCR, the TCR beta CDR3 was amplified from genomic DNA. Amplification in first-round PCR relied on primers specific to each TRBV and TRBJ gene. TCRdb processed the multiplex PCR reads anew with MiXCR; each CDR3 protein has one entry. The sample includes about 20,000 distinct CDR3 sequences, about 46% of them seen just once. This CDR3 has 12 amino acids. Germline CDR1 reads KGHDR; CDR2 reads SFDVKD. V trimming: 6 bases; J trimming: 3 bases; junction bases outside the gene matches: 1. This clonotype has a handful of counts.

This clonotype was sampled from a donor over 45 with non-small cell lung cancer. The sample consisted of PBMCs, taken before or after stereotactic body radiation therapy (not recorded which). The gene calls are TRBV24-1 and TRBJ2-7, with 7 bases identical to TRBD1. CDR3 residues: CATSPGGYEQYF. CDR3 nucleotide sequence: TGTGCCACCAGTCCAGGGGGCTACGAGCAGTACTTC.